This entry lists 20 T cell receptor beta chains sequenced from one sample in a study of beta chain features in type 1 diabetes. Expressed TCRB transcripts were sequenced because the entire RNA isolate underwent reverse transcription. Profiled with immunoSEQ multiplex PCR; TCRdb holds only in-frame clones, not every one. Of 500,000 to 700,000 clones in the sample, about 16% were seen once. Sample: naive CD4+ T cells from blood. These receptors came from a man aged 18 to 30 in good health.

The V and J genes are TRBV7-3 and TRBJ2-3; TRBD1 matches at 8 bases. The CDR3 is made up of 15 amino acids. V lost 2 bases, J lost 5 bases, and 6 bases stayed unmatched. Germline CDR1 and CDR2: SGHTA and FQGTGA. In DNA form, the CDR3 reads TGTGCCAGCAGCTTACAGGGGGCGAAGGGAGATACGCAGTATTTT. As protein: CASSLQGAKGDTQYF.

The chain couples TRBV1 to TRBJ2-1; TRBD2 is the table's D call, not checked against the DNA. TRBV1 is designated a pseudogene. The CDR3 has 18 residues. The CDR3 region is CTSSQVASGRQIGYEQFF. The CDR3 coding sequence is TGCACCAGCAGCCAAGTGGCTAGCGGGAGGCAGATTGGGTATGAGCAGTTCTTC.

The rearrangement links TRBV5-6 to TRBJ2-5, with a tentative D call TRBD1 (6 bases). There are 15 residues in the CDR3. V lost 2 bases and J 1 base, leaving 12 bases between the germline ends. Germline V gene lookup returns CDR1 SGHDT and CDR2 YYEEEE. CDR3: CASSFTSGVQETQYF. The CDR3, as DNA: TGTGCCAGCAGCTTTACCTCAGGGGTCCAAGAGACCCAGTACTTC.

V usage is TRBV2 and J usage is TRBJ2-3, with no clear D. CDR3 length equals 12 residues. Per the germline V gene, CDR1 is SNHLY and CDR2 is FYNNEI. V lost 6 bases to trimming and J lost 2 bases, with 6 bases between them. The CDR3 DNA is TGTGCCAGCAGAAAAACCACAGATACGCAGTATTTT. Translated: CASRKTTDTQYF. The whole variable domain, filled in from reference TRBV2 and TRBJ2-3, reads EPEVTQTPSHQVTQMGQEVILRCVPISNHLYFYWYRQILGQKVEFLVSFYNNEISEKSEIFDDQFSVERPDGSNFTLKIRSTKLEDSAMYFCASRKTTDTQYFGPGTRLTVL.

The V call is TRBV18, the J call TRBJ2-1; TRBD2 aligns across 10 bases. This CDR3 is built from 15 residues. Germline V lookup: CDR1 KGHSH, CDR2 LQKENI. J gave up 5 bases and V 6 bases, and 7 bases lay outside the gene matches. The CDR3 protein is CASSLNSGGNNEQFF. CDR3 nucleotides: TGTGCCAGCTCCTTAAATAGCGGGGGGAACAATGAGCAGTTCTTC.

This CDR3 reads CASSPHEAGAAFF. Written as DNA, the CDR3 is TGTGCCAGCTCACCCCACGAGGCGGGGGCTGCTTTCTTT. The genes are TRBV18 and TRBJ1-1, with a tentative D call TRBD1 (6 bases). The germline gives CDR1 KGHSH, CDR2 LQKENI. V lost 3 bases and J 11 bases, leaving 16 bases between the germline ends. This CDR3 spans 13 amino acids.

V and J are TRBV7-2 and TRBJ2-5; weak D call: TRBD1 (5 bases). The V end was cut by 3 bases, the J end by 4 bases, with 15 bases between. Germline V gives CDR1 SGHTA, CDR2 FQGNSA. The CDR3 consists of 15 residues. CDR3 residues: CASSFQQAPGETQYF. The CDR3 bases are TGTGCCAGCAGCTTTCAACAGGCACCTGGAGAGACCCAGTACTTC. The entire variable domain, with the rest obtained from reference TRBV7-2 and TRBJ2-5, is as follows: GAGVSQSPSNKVTEKGKDVELRCDPISGHTALYWYRQSLGQGLEFLIYFQGNSAPDKSGLPSDRFSAERTGGSVSTLTIQRTQQEDSAVYLCASSFQQAPGETQYFGPGTRLLVL.

Only a few counts were recorded for this clone. The V and J genes are TRBV28 and TRBJ2-7; TRBD1 matches at 10 bases. The CDR3 loop spans 15 amino acids. Germline assignment: CDR1 MDHEN and CDR2 SYDVKM. V dropped 4 bases and J dropped 5; count of bases not matched to a gene: 8. The CDR3 loop reads CASSSRDRGRDEQYF. CDR3 in DNA: TGTGCCAGCAGTTCCCGGGACAGGGGTAGGGACGAGCAGTACTTC.

The chain has TRBV19 and TRBJ2-3; TRBD2 matches at 9 bases. V shed 3 bases, J shed 3 bases, and the junction held 10 bases outside the gene matches. CDR3 size: 17 residues. Germline CDR1 LNHDA, CDR2 SQIVND (reference sequence). CDR3 sequence (DNA): TGTGCCAGTAGTATCGGTGCGGGAGGGCCGGGAACAGATACGCAGTATTTT. This translates into CASSIGAGGPGTDTQYF.

The sample holds a few counts of this clone. The chain is built from TRBV9 and TRBJ2-3; D not resolved. The CDR3 is 11 residues long. Germline V lookup: CDR1 SGDLS, CDR2 YYNGEE. Deletions cut 4 bases from V and 5 bases from J, with 5 bases between. CDR3 sequence: CASSPQDTQYF. The DNA for the CDR3 is TGTGCCAGCAGCCCGCAAGATACGCAGTATTTT.

The chain joins TRBV7-2 to TRBJ1-2; no clear D gene. V lost 0 bases and J 4 bases, leaving 12 bases between the germline ends. CDR3 length: 15 residues. The germline V gene encodes CDR1 SGHTA and CDR2 FQGNSA. Here the CDR3 DNA reads TGTGCCAGCAGCTTAGCGCTTGTCCGGAGCTATGGCTACACCTTC. Protein: CASSLALVRSYGYTF.

The chain joins TRBV6-5 to TRBJ1-1; no firm D call. Germline loops: CDR1 MNHEY, CDR2 SVGAGI. Trimming took off 5 bases at V and 4 bases at J, with 11 bases between the two ends. This CDR3 comprises 13 residues. CDR3 nucleotide sequence: TGTGCCAGCAGTGCCACCTTGGGCACTGAAGCTTTCTTT. As protein: CASSATLGTEAFF.

This chain uses TRBV1 with TRBJ2-3; whether TRBD2, the table's D call, matches the DNA was not checked. TRBV1 is a pseudogene. The CDR3 spans 17 residues. The CDR3 sequence is CTSSQLPSRKGTDTQYF. DNA for the CDR3: TGCACCAGCAGCCAACTCCCTTCGAGGAAAGGCACAGATACGCAGTATTTT.

The V call is TRBV30, the J call TRBJ1-1, with 9 positions matching TRBD1. Per the germline V gene, CDR1 is GTSNPN and CDR2 is SVGIG (reference sequence). Trimming took 8 bases from V and 5 from J; bases not matched to a gene: 9. The CDR3 runs 13 residues. This CDR3 reads CARSGQGGTEAFF. The CDR3 DNA reads TGTGCCCGTTCGGGACAGGGTGGGACTGAAGCTTTCTTT.

As regards this clone: Other DNA sequences within the sample encode an identical CDR3. This chain uses TRBV30 with TRBJ1-1; D gene ambiguous. Germline-derived CDR1 and CDR2 are GTSNPN and SVGIG (reference sequence). The CDR3 runs 13 residues. V was shortened by 0 bases and J by 1 base, with 6 bases between the two germline ends. In nucleotides, the CDR3 is TGTGCCTGGAGTGTTCAGGAGAACACTGAAGCTTTCTTT. It specifies CAWSVQENTEAFF.

In its sample, this clone was seen a few times. V is TRBV27 and J is TRBJ2-5, with a tentative D call TRBD1 (5 bases). CDR1 is MNHEY and CDR2 is SMNVEV in the germline V gene (reference sequence). Trimming removed 2 bases at V and 7 bases at J, with 14 bases between. This CDR3 spans 14 amino acids. In DNA, the CDR3 is TGTGCCAGCAGTTTAGCGGTCCCTAGGGGGACCCAGTACTTC. It translates to CASSLAVPRGTQYF.

In its sample, this clone was seen a few times. This chain uses TRBV14 with TRBJ2-5; 9 nucleotides match TRBD2. The assigned J gene may be wrong: the sequence end matches TRBJ2-7 better. CDR3 size: 14 residues. Germline CDR1 and CDR2: SGHDN and FVKESK. This CDR3 is CASSPAGGYNEQYF. The CDR3 nucleotides are TGTGCCAGCAGCCCAGCGGGGGGCTACAACGAGCAGTACTTC.

J is TRBJ1-6 and V is TRBV4-3; D ambiguous. Trimming removed 2 bases at V and 10 bases at J, with 15 bases between. The V gene's germline CDR1 is LGHNA and CDR2 YSLEER. This CDR3 region has 15 residues. CDR3 amino acids: CASSQKLPLGSPLHF. The DNA of the CDR3 is TGCGCCAGCAGCCAAAAGCTACCGCTTGGGTCACCCCTCCACTTT.

The genes are TRBV4-3 and TRBJ2-3; 13 bases align to TRBD2. The CDR3 is 20 amino acids. The V gene end was trimmed by 4 bases and the J gene end by 3 bases; junction bases not matched to a gene: 16. Germline loops: CDR1 LGHNA, CDR2 YSLEER. This chain's CDR3 is CASSPTGLAGAGIFTDTQYF. CDR3 coding DNA: TGCGCCAGCAGCCCCACCGGACTAGCGGGGGCGGGGATCTTTACAGATACGCAGTATTTT.

This clone was seen more than once but under ten times. The chain uses TRBV6-5 and TRBJ1-2; maybe TRBD1 (5 bases). From germline, CDR1 is MNHEY and CDR2 SVGAGI. CDR3 length equals 14 residues. The DNA of the CDR3 is TGTGCTTCGGGCAGGGCCGACCCGATGTATGGCTACACCTTC. Amino acid sequence: CASGRADPMYGYTF.